Each of the 16 T cell receptor beta chains below was sequenced from the same sample in a study of blood T cell repertoires in COVID-19. TCRdb's copy holds only in-frame clones and misses some; the assay was immunoSEQ multiplex PCR. In the table there are about 190,000 clones, less than 90% of which are singletons. Sequenced: peripheral blood. These receptors originate from a man aged 70-80 years with active or convalescent COVID-19.

The chain recombines TRBV12-5 with TRBJ2-3; TRBD1 matches 7 bases. CDR1 and CDR2 (germline): LGHNT, FRNRAP. The CDR3 loop spans 17 amino acids. V was pared by 1 base and J by 0 bases, with 7 bases of the junction left unmatched. CDR3 loop: CASGLDRDSSSTDTQYF. As DNA, the CDR3 is TGTGCTAGTGGTTTGGACCGGGACAGCTCTAGCACAGATACGCAGTATTTT.

The CDR3 protein is CAWAGQGGSPLHF. CDR3 nucleotide sequence: TGTGCCTGGGCGGGACAGGGTGGTTCACCCCTCCACTTT. This chain connects TRBV30 to TRBJ1-6, with 9 bases identical to TRBD1. V dropped 5 bases and J dropped 9; count of bases not matched to a gene: 5. The CDR3 sequence is 13 residues long. Germline V lookup: CDR1 GTSNPN, CDR2 SVGIG (reference sequence).

By its share, this clone is large. For the CDR3, the DNA is TGTGCCAGTAGTACATCTAGCGGGGTAGTCTACGAGCAGTACTTC. Translation gives CASSTSSGVVYEQYF. The chain recombines TRBV19 with TRBJ2-7; TRBD2 aligns across 9 bases. CDR3 size: 15 residues. Germline CDR1 reads LNHDA; CDR2 reads SQIVND (reference sequence). The trim removed 4 bases at V and 3 bases at J, leaving 7 bases unmatched. Full variable domain (missing parts from reference TRBV19 and TRBJ2-7): DGGITQSPKYLFRKEGQNVTLSCEQNLNHDAMYWYRQDPGQGLRLIYYSQIVNDFQKGDIAEGYSVSREKKESFPLTVTSAQKNPTAFYLCASSTSSGVVYEQYFGPGTRLTVT.

The V call is TRBV11-2, the J call TRBJ2-7; D possibly corresponds to TRBD1 (5 bases). V dropped 1 base and J dropped 0 bases, with 13 bases sitting between them. This CDR3 is built from 16 residues. The germline gives CDR1 SGHAT, CDR2 FQNNGV. The CDR3 here is CASSLGTGGISYEQYF. The CDR3 DNA reads as TGTGCCAGCAGCTTAGGTACAGGTGGCATCTCCTACGAGCAGTACTTC.

A single count supports this clone. V and J are TRBV5-1 and TRBJ2-3, with a possible D match to TRBD1 (5 bases). Germline assignment: CDR1 SGHRS and CDR2 YFSETQ. The CDR3 totals 13 residues. V lost 5 bases and J lost 4, with 11 bases in between. The DNA for the CDR3 is TGCGCCAGCAGGGGGCAGGGCCCAGATACGCAGTATTTT. Amino acid sequence: CASRGQGPDTQYF.

J is TRBJ2-7 and V is TRBV5-1, with D possibly being TRBD2 (5 bases). Germline V CDR1 and CDR2: SGHRS, YFSETQ. There are 13 residues in the CDR3. V was clipped by 5 bases and J by 7 bases, with 16 bases between them. Written as DNA, the CDR3 is TGCGCCAGCAGGGGTGAGGGTGCAGGTGAGCAGTACTTC. Encoded protein: CASRGEGAGEQYF.

In DNA form, the CDR3 reads TGTGCCAGCAGTCGTACGGCTAACTATGGCTACACCTTC. Amino acid sequence: CASSRTANYGYTF. This chain links TRBV12-3 or TRBV12-4 with TRBJ1-2; D not certain. CDR3 length: 13 amino acids. Trimming removed 5 bases from V and 0 bases from J, with 7 bases in between.

The J gene is TRBJ1-2, the V gene TRBV6-5; TRBD1 matches 8 bases. With 5 bases clipped from V and 5 bases from J, the junction kept 10 bases outside the gene matches. This CDR3 contains 15 residues. Germline V gene lookup returns CDR1 MNHEY and CDR2 SVGAGI. CDR3 residues: CASSPGTGGGYGYTF. The CDR3 nucleotides read TGTGCCAGCAGTCCGGGAACAGGGGGAGGATATGGCTACACCTTC.

J is TRBJ2-7 and V is TRBV7-2; D may be TRBD2 (6 bases). Germline values: CDR1 SGHTA, CDR2 FQGNSA. The V end lost 7 bases, the J end lost 2 bases, and 18 bases lay between the germline ends. The CDR3 extends over 15 amino acids. This CDR3 is CASTVTGTDPYEQYF. The CDR3, as DNA: TGTGCCAGCACCGTAACCGGGACTGACCCCTACGAGCAGTACTTC. The variable domain in full, with the rest retrieved from reference TRBV7-2 and TRBJ2-7, is GAGVSQSPSNKVTEKGKDVELRCDPISGHTALYWYRQSLGQGLEFLIYFQGNSAPDKSGLPSDRFSAERTGGSVSTLTIQRTQQEDSAVYLCASTVTGTDPYEQYFGPGTRLTVT.

This clone was detected only once. V and J are TRBV13 and TRBJ1-5; tentatively, D is TRBD1 (6 bases). CDR1 is PRHDT, CDR2 FYEKMQ, per germline (reference sequence). The V and J ends lost 2 bases and 4 bases respectively, with 9 bases between them. This CDR3 comprises 14 residues. The CDR3 nucleotides read TGTGCCAGCAGCTTAAGGGACAAAAATCAGCCCCAGCATTTT. This codes for CASSLRDKNQPQHF. The full variable domain, in which reference TRBV13 and TRBJ1-5 provide the parts outside the CDR3, is AAGVIQSPRHLIKEKRETATLKCYPIPRHDTVYWYQQGPGQDPQFLISFYEKMQSDKGSIPDRFSAQQFSDYHSELNMSSLELGDSALYFCASSLRDKNQPQHFGDGTRLSIL.

This rearrangement joins TRBV4-3 to TRBJ2-1, with 10 bases that match TRBD2. CDR1 and CDR2 (germline): LGHNA, YSLEER. This CDR3 is 16 amino acids long. V shed 3 bases and J 2 bases; nucleotides not matched to a gene: 4. DNA for the CDR3: TGCGCCAGCAGCCATATCGGGACTAGCGCCTACAATGAGCAGTTCTTC. Translation: CASSHIGTSAYNEQFF.

This rearrangement joins TRBV4-1 to TRBJ2-3; a weak D match, TRBD2 (6 bases). There are 12 residues in the CDR3. V dropped 1 base and J dropped 14 bases, with 13 bases sitting between them. Germline CDR1 reads MGHRA; CDR2 reads YSYEKL. CDR3 coding DNA: TGCGCCAGCAGCCAAGGGGCCGGGGAGGCGTATTTT. Translation gives CASSQGAGEAYF.

This clone has a single count. The rearrangement joins TRBV29-1 to TRBJ2-5; D is perhaps TRBD1 (6 bases). This CDR3 region has 12 residues. CDR1 and CDR2 from the germline V gene are SQVTM and ANQGSEA. The V end lost 7 bases, the J end lost 0 bases, and 9 bases lay between the germline ends. The CDR3 sequence is CSAGTYQETQYF. The DNA for the CDR3 is TGCAGCGCTGGGACATACCAAGAGACCCAGTACTTC.

This clone showed up just a few times. The chain carries TRBV5-4 and TRBJ1-5; 8 bases are a match to TRBD1. Unmatched junction bases numbered 7, after V lost 4 bases and J lost 4 bases. The CDR3 loop spans 15 amino acids. Germline V CDR1 and CDR2: SGHNT, YYREEE (reference sequence). The CDR3 reads CASSQSGTGNQPQHF. DNA for the CDR3: TGTGCCAGCAGCCAATCCGGGACAGGAAATCAGCCCCAGCATTTT.

V usage is TRBV7-9 and J usage is TRBJ1-2, with a weak D call TRBD1 (6 bases). Trimming took off 5 bases at V and 4 bases at J, with 8 bases between the two ends. The CDR3 sequence is 12 residues long. Germline V gene data show CDR1 as SEHNR and CDR2 as FQNEAQ (reference sequence). The CDR3 here is CASSTQGYGYTF. CDR3 nucleotides: TGTGCCAGCAGCACACAGGGCTATGGCTACACCTTC.

The V gene is TRBV28, the J gene TRBJ1-2; D remains ambiguous. Germline V gene data show CDR1 as MDHEN and CDR2 as SYDVKM. The ends were cut back, 1 base at V and 0 bases at J, with 9 bases in the middle. The CDR3 consists of 15 residues. The CDR3 DNA reads as TGTGCCAGCAGTTTATTTAGCCCGACTAACTATGGCTACACCTTC. Translation: CASSLFSPTNYGYTF.